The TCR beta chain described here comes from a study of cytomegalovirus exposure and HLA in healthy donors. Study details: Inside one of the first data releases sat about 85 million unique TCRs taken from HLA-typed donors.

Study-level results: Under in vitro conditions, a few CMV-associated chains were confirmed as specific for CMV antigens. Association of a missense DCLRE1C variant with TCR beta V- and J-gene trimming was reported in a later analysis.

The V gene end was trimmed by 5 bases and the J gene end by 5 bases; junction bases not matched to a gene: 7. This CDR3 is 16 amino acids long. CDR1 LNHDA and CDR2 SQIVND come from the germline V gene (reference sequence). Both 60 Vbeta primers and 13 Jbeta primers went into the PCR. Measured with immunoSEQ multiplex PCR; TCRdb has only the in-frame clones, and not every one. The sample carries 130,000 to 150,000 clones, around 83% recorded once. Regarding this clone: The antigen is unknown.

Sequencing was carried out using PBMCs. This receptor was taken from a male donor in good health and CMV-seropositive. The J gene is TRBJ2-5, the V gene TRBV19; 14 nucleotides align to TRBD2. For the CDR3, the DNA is TGTGCCAGTAGTCCACGGACTAGCGGGAGGTCTGAGACCCAGTACTTC. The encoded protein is CASSPRTSGRSETQYF.